This TCR beta chain is drawn from a study of blood T cell repertoires in COVID-19. Authors' analysis steps: Amplification with reference gene primers provided the estimates of nucleated cell counts. The protocol was immunoSEQ multiplex PCR, while the TCRdb copy is restricted to in-frame clones and leaves out a portion. That table supplies the V and J calls and clone size; D and trimming were determined from the DNA. The repertoire holds about 78,000 clones, roughly 73% seen once, with more than 9% in the top ten. The sample holds a few counts of this clone. The CDR3 has 16 amino acids. V shed 2 bases, J shed 9 bases, and the junction held 11 bases outside the gene matches. Germline assignment: CDR1 SGHRS and CDR2 YFSETQ.

The sequenced sample was peripheral blood. This receptor was obtained from a human donor in a cohort sampled during active COVID-19. The chain carries TRBV5-1 and TRBJ1-6, with 7 bases identical to TRBD1. DNA of the CDR3: TGCGCCAGCAGCTTTAGGGGGCTTGAGTTTGGTTCACCCCTCCACTTT. Its protein product is CASSFRGLEFGSPLHF. Full variable domain (rest looked up from reference TRBV5-1 and TRBJ1-6): KAGVTQTPRYLIKTRGQQVTLSCSPISGHRSVSWYQQTPGQGLQFLFEYFSETQRNKGNFPGRFSGRQFSNSRSEMNVSTLELGDSALYLCASSFRGLEFGSPLHFGNGTRLTVT.